Described below is a single T cell receptor (beta chain) sequence and its context. With only one base between it and a far larger clone, this is likely a read error. Distinct nucleotide sequences in the sample also encode this CDR3. This entry belongs to a study of shared clonotypes between healthy human individuals. The data were produced by immunoSEQ multiplex PCR, yet TCRdb's version contains in-frame clones alone and is incomplete. The sample has 400,000 to 600,000 clones, roughly 80% seen once. Sequenced input: PBMCs. The TCR sequence derives from a middle-aged woman in good health. Some clones in this sample may be carry-over from other donors' samples.

CDR3 coding DNA: TGCAGTGTTGAAGGGTTCGCAGGGACTAGCGGCTACAATGAGCAGTTCTTC. It yields the protein CSVEGFAGTSGYNEQFF. The chain employs TRBV29-1 and TRBJ2-1; TRBD2 matches 11 bases. CDR1 and CDR2 from the germline V gene are SQVTM and ANQGSEA. CDR3 length equals 17 residues.